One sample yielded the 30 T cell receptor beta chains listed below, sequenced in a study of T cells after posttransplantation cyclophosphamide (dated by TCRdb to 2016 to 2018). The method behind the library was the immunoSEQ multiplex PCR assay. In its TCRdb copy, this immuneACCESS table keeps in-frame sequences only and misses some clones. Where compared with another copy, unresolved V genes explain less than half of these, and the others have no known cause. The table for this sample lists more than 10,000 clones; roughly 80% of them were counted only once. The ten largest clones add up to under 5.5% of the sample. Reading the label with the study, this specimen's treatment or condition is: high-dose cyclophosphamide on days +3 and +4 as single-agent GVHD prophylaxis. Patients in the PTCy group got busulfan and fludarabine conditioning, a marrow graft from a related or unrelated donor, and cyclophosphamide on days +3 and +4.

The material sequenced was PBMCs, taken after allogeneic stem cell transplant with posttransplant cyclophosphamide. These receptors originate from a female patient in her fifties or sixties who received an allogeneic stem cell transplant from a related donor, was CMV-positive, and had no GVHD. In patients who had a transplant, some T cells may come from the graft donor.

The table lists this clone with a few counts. The DNA for the CDR3 is TGTGCCAGCAGCTCGGCTTCGGGACTGGCCTACGAGCAGTACTTC. This sequence encodes CASSSASGLAYEQYF. V gene TRBV7-2 combines with J gene TRBJ2-7; possible D gene TRBD2, 6 bases. This CDR3 region has 15 residues. Germline V lookup: CDR1 SGHTA, CDR2 FQGNSA. V lost 4 bases and J 2 bases, leaving 15 bases between the germline ends.

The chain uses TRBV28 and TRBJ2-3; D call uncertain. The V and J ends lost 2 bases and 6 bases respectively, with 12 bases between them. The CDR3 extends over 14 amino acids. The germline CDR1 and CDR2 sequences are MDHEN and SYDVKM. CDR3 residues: CASSLPRRMDTQYF. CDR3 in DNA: TGTGCCAGCAGTTTACCTAGAAGGATGGATACGCAGTATTTT. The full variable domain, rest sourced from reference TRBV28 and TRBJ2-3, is DVKVTQSSRYLVKRTGEKVFLECVQDMDHENMFWYRQDPGLGLRLIYFSYDVKMKEKGDIPEGYSVSREKKERFSLILESASTNQTSMYLCASSLPRRMDTQYFGPGTRLTVL.

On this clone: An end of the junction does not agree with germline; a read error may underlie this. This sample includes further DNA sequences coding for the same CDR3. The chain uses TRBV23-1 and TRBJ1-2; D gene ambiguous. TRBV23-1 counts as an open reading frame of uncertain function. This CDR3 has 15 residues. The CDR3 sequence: CASSPWTASDYGYTF. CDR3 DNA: TGCGCCAGCAGTCCCTGGACCGCTAGCGACTACGGCTACACCTTC.

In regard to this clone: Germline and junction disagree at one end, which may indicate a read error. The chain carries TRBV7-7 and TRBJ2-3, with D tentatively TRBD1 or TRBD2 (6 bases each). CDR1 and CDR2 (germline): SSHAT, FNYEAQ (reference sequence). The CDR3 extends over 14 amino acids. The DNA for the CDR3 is TGTGCTAGCAGCTTAGGGGGGCCGCCCGATACGCAGTATTTT. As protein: CASSLGGPPDTQYF.

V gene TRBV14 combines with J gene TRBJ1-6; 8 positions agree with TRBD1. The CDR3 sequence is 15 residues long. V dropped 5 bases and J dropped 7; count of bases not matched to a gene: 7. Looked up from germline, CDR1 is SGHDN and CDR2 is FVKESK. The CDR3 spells CASSSRTGNNSPLHF. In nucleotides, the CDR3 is TGTGCCAGCAGCTCCCGGACAGGGAACAATTCACCCCTCCACTTT.

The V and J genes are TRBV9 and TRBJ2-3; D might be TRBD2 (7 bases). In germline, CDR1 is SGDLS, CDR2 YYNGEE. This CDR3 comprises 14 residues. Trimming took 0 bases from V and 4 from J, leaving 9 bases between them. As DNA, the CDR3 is TGTGCCAGCAGCGTAGGAGGGGGGGCAGATACGCAGTATTTT. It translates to CASSVGGGADTQYF.

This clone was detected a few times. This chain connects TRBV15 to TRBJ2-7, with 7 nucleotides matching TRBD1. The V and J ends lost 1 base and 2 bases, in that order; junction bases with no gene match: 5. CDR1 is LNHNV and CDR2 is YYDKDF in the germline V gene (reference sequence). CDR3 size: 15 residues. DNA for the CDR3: TGTGCCACCAGCAGAGGGGACAGTTACCCCTACGAGCAGTACTTC. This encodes CATSRGDSYPYEQYF. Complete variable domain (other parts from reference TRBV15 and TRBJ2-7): DAMVIQNPRYQVTQFGKPVTLSCSQTLNHNVMYWYQQKSSQAPKLLFHYYDKDFNNEADTPDNFQSRRPNTSFCFLDIRSPGLGDTAMYLCATSRGDSYPYEQYFGPGTRLTVT.

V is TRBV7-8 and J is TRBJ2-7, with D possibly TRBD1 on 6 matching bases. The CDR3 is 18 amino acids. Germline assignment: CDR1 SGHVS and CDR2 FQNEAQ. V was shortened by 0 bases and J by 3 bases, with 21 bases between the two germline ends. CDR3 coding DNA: TGTGCCAGCAGCTTAGCGGGTAGAACAGGGCGCTCCCTCTACGAGCAGTACTTC. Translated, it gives CASSLAGRTGRSLYEQYF.

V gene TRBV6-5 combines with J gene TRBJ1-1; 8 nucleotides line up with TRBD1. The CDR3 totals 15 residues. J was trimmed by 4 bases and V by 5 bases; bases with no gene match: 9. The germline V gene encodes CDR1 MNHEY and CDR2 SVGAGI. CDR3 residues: CASSLQGDVSTEAFF. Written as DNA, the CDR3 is TGTGCCAGCAGTCTACAGGGGGACGTGAGCACTGAAGCTTTCTTT.

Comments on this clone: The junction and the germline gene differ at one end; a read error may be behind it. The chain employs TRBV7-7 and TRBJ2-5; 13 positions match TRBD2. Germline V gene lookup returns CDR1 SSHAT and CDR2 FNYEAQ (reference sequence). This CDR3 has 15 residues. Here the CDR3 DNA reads TGTGCTAGCAGCTTACTAGCGGGGGGGCCAGAGACCCAGTACTTC. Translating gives CASSLLAGGPETQYF. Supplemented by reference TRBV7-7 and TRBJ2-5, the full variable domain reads GAGVSQSPRYKVTKRGQDVTLRCDPISSHATLYWYQQALGQGPEFLTYFNYEAQPDKSGLPSDRFSAERPEGSISTLTIQRTEQRDSAMYRCASSLLAGGPETQYFGPGTRLLVL.

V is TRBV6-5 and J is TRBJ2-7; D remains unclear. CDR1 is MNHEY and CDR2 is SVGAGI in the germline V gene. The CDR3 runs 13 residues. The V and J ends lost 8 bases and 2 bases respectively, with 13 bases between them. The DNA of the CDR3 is TGTGCCAGCCCGAGACGGAGACCCTACGAGCAGTACTTC. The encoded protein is CASPRRRPYEQYF.

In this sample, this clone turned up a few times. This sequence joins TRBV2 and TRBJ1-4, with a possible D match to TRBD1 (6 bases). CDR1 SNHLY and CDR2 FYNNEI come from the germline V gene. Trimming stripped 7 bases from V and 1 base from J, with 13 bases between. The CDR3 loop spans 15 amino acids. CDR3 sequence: CASKGGTVTNEKLFF. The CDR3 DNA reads TGTGCCAGCAAGGGGGGGACGGTAACTAATGAAAAACTGTTTTTT.

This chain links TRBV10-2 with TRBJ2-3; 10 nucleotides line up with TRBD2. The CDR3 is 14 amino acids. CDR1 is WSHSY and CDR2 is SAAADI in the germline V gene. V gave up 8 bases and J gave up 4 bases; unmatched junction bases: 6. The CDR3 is CASRSGGAPDTQYF. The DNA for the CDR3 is TGCGCCAGCCGGAGCGGGGGGGCCCCAGATACGCAGTATTTT.

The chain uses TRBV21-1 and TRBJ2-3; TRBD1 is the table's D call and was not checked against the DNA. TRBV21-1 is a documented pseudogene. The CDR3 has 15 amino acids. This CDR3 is CARGKLVGHTDTQYF. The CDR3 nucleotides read TGTGCCAGAGGCAAACTGGTTGGGCACACAGATACGCAGTATTTT.

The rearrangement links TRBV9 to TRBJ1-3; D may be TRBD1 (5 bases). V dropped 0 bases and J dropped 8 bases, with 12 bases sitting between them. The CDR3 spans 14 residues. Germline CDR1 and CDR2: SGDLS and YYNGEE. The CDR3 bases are TGTGCCAGCAGCGTAGAGGGGCAATTGGACACCATATATTTT. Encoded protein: CASSVEGQLDTIYF.

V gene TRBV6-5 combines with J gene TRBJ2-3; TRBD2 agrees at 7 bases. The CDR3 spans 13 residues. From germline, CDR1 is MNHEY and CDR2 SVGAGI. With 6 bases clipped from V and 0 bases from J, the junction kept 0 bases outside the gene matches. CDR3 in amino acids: CASRLASTDTQYF. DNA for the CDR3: TGTGCCAGCAGACTAGCGAGCACAGATACGCAGTATTTT.

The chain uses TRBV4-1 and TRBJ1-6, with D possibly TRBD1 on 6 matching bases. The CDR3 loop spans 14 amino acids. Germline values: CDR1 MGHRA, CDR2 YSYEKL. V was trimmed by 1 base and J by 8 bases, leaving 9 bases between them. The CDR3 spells CASSQVEGDSPLHF. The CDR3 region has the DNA TGCGCCAGCAGCCAAGTCGAGGGGGATTCACCCCTCCACTTT.

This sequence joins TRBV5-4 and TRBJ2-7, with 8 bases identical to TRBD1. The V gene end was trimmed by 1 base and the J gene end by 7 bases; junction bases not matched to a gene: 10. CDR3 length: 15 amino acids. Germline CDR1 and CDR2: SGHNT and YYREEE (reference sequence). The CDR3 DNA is TGTGCCAGCAGCTTGTATGCTCGACAGGGGTTAGAGCAGTACTTC. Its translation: CASSLYARQGLEQYF.

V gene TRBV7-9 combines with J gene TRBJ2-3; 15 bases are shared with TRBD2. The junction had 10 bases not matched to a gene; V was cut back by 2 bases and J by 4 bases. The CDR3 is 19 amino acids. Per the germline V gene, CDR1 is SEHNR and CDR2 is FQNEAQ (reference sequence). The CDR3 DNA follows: TGTGCCAGCAGCTTACCGGAAGGGACTAGCGGGGGGATATCAGATACGCAGTATTTT. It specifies CASSLPEGTSGGISDTQYF.

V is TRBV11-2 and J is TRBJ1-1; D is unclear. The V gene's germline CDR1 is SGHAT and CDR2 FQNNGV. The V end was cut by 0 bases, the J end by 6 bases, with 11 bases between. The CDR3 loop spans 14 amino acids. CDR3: CASSLERGSAEAFF. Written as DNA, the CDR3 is TGTGCCAGCAGCTTAGAAAGAGGAAGCGCTGAAGCTTTCTTT.

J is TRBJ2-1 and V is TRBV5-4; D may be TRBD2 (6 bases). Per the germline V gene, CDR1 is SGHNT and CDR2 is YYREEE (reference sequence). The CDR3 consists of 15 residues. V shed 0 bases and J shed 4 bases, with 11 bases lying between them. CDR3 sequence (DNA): TGTGCCAGCAGCTTGGAAGGCGGGGCGTACAATGAGCAGTTCTTC. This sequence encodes CASSLEGGAYNEQFF.

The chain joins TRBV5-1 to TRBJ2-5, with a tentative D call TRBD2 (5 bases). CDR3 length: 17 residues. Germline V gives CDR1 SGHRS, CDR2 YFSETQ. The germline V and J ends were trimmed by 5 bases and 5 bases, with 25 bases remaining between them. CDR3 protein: CASSFPMDLRSRETQYF. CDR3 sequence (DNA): TGCGCCAGCAGTTTCCCCATGGACTTAAGGTCGAGGGAGACCCAGTACTTC.

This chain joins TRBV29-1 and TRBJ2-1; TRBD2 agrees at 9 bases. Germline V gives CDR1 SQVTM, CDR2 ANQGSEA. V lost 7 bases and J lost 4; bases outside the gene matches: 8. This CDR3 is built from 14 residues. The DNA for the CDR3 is TGCAGCGCCGAGACTAGCGGCGTTTACAATGAGCAGTTCTTC. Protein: CSAETSGVYNEQFF.

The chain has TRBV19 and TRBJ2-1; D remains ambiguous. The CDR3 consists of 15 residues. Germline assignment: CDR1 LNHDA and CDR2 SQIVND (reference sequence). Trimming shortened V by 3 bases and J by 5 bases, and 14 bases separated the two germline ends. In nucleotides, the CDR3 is TGTGCCAGTAGTATTTGGCCATACCCCAACAATGAGCAGTTCTTC. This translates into CASSIWPYPNNEQFF.

CDR3 loop: CASSLEGRGFQETQYF. The CDR3 DNA reads TGCGCCAGCAGCTTGGAGGGCAGGGGGTTTCAAGAGACCCAGTACTTC. The chain joins TRBV5-1 to TRBJ2-5, with 7 nucleotides matching TRBD1. V was pared by 0 bases and J by 2 bases, with 7 bases of the junction left unmatched. This CDR3 is 16 amino acids long. CDR1 and CDR2 from the germline V gene are SGHRS and YFSETQ.

DNA of the CDR3: TGTGCCAGCAGCCCGACACCGAACACCGGGGAGCTGTTTTTT. Protein: CASSPTPNTGELFF. The chain couples TRBV7-2 to TRBJ2-2, with unresolved D. V was clipped by 5 bases and J by 0 bases, with 7 bases between them. Germline values: CDR1 SGHTA, CDR2 FQGNSA. CDR3 length: 14 residues.

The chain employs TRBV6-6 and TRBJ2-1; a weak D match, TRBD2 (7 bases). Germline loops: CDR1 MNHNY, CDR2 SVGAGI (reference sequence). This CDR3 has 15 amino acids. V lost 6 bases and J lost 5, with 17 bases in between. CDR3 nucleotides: TGTGCCAGCAGGGGGGGCGGGGGCGATCACAATGAGCAGTTCTTC. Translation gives CASRGGGGDHNEQFF.

CDR3: CASSNAQGPDDGYTF. CDR3 DNA: TGTGCCAGCAGCAATGCCCAGGGGCCCGACGATGGCTACACCTTC. The genes are TRBV21-1 and TRBJ1-2; no DNA check was done on the table's D call, TRBD1. TRBV21-1 is a known pseudogene. This CDR3 region has 15 residues.

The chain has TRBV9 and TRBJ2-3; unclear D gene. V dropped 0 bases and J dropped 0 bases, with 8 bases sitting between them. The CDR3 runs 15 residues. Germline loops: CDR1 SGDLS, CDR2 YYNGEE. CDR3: CASSVARVSTDTQYF. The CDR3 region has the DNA TGTGCCAGCAGCGTAGCTCGAGTTAGCACAGATACGCAGTATTTT. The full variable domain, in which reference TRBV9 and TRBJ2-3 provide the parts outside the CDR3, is DSGVTQTPKHLITATGQRVTLRCSPRSGDLSVYWYQQSLDQGLQFLIQYYNGEERAKGNILERFSAQQFPDLHSELNLSSLELGDSALYFCASSVARVSTDTQYFGPGTRLTVL.

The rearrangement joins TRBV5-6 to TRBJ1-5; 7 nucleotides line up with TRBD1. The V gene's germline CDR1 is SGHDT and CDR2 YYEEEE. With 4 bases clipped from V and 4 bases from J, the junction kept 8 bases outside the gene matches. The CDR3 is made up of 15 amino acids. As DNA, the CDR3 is TGTGCCAGCAGCAACCGGGACAGCTTAAATCAGCCCCAGCATTTT. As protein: CASSNRDSLNQPQHF. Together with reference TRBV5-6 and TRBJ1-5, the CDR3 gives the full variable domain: DAGVTQSPTHLIKTRGQQVTLRCSPKSGHDTVSWYQQALGQGPQFIFQYYEEEERQRGNFPDRFSGHQFPNYSSELNVNALLLGDSALYLCASSNRDSLNQPQHFGDGTRLSIL.